These 9 T cell receptor beta chains were sequenced from one sample in a study of T cells expressing NK-cell markers. TCRdb reanalyzed the 5' RACE reads, giving one entry per CDR3 protein sequence and no DNA. This sample contains about 460,000 distinct CDR3 sequences. Sequencing used blood T cells: a sorted CD56 or NKG2C T cell subset, CD4+ or CD8+ T cells, or bulk PBMC T cells (not recorded which). The source is a woman in her 50s in good health.

The chain carries TRBV27 and TRBJ1-6; checking the TCRdb D call of TRBD1 is not possible without DNA. CDR1 and CDR2 from the germline V gene are MNHEY and SMNVEV (reference sequence). The CDR3 covers 13 residues. The CDR3 here is CASSFPGRSPLHF.

CDR3 region: CSAIPVKSGGEQFF. V gene TRBV20-1 combines with J gene TRBJ2-1; TCRdb's D call, TRBD1, is unchecked because there is no DNA. The CDR3 consists of 14 residues. Germline V gives CDR1 DFQATT, CDR2 SNEGSKA (reference sequence).

V gene TRBV14 combines with J gene TRBJ2-3; TCRdb calls TRBD1, which cannot be checked without DNA. The CDR3 is 14 amino acids. Germline values: CDR1 SGHDN, CDR2 FVKESK. CDR3 in amino acids: CASSQVGTPDTQYF.

The chain uses TRBV7-2 and TRBJ2-7. The CDR3 is 15 residues long. The germline CDR1 and CDR2 sequences are SGHTA and FQGNSA. This chain's CDR3 is CASSLVTTSSYEQYF.

The V call is TRBV12-3 or TRBV12-4, the J call TRBJ2-1; TCRdb's D call of TRBD2 is untestable without DNA. There are 16 residues in the CDR3. The CDR3 sequence is CASSDRLAGAYNEQFF.

V is TRBV9 and J is TRBJ2-7; TCRdb's assignment of TRBD2 cannot be checked, as there is no DNA. Germline CDR1 and CDR2: SGDLS and YYNGEE. There are 14 residues in the CDR3. This chain's CDR3 is CASSVDGVRDEQYF.

J is TRBJ2-5 and V is TRBV5-5; TCRdb picks TRBD1, but there is no DNA to check that call. Germline V gene data show CDR1 as SGHKS and CDR2 as YYEKEE (reference sequence). The CDR3 consists of 13 residues. The CDR3 protein is CASSLEGVETQYF.

This sequence joins TRBV5-1 and TRBJ2-7; TCRdb's D gene call, TRBD1, goes unchecked for lack of DNA. Germline loops: CDR1 SGHRS, CDR2 YFSETQ. The CDR3 runs to 18 residues. The CDR3 region is CASSRGRGPPQGSYEQYF.

The gene calls are TRBV2 and TRBJ2-1. Germline V gene data show CDR1 as SNHLY and CDR2 as FYNNEI. This CDR3 is built from 12 residues. The CDR3 is CASSDFSTIQFF.